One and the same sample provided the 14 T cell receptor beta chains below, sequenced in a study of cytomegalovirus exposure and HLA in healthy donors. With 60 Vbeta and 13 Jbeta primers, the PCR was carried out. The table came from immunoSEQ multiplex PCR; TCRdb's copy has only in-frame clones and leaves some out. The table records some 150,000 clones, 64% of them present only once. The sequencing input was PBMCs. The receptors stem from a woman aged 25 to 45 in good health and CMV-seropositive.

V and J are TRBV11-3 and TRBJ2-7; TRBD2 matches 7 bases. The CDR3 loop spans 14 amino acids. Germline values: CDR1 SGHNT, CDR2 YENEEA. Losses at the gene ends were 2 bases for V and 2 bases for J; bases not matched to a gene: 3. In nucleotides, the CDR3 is TGTGCCAGCAGCTTATACGGGACTACCTACGAGCAGTACTTC. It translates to CASSLYGTTYEQYF.

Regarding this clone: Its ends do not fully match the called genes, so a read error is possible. CDR3: CSVESGSEQYF. In DNA form, the CDR3 reads TGCAGCGTTGAGTCAGGGTCCGAGCAGTACTTT. The V call is TRBV29-1, the J call TRBJ2-7; maybe TRBD1 (5 bases). Germline CDR1 is SQVTM and CDR2 is ANQGSEA. The CDR3 sequence is 11 residues long.

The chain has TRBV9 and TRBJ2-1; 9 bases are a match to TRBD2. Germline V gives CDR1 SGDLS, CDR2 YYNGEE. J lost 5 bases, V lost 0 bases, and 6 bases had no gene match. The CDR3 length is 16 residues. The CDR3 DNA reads TGTGCCAGCAGCGTAGAGTGGACTAGCGACAACAATGAGCAGTTCTTC. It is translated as CASSVEWTSDNNEQFF.

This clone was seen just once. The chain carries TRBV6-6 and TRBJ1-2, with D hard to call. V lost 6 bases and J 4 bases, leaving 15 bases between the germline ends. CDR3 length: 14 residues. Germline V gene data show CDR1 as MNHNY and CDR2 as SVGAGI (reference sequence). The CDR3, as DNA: TGTGCCAGCAGGATGCAAGCCCCAATCTATGGCTACACCTTC. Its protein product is CASRMQAPIYGYTF.

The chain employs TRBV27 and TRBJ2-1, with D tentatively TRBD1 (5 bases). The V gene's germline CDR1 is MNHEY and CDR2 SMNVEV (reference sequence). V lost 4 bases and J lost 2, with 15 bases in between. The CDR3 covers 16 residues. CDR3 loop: CASSSAAYRTYNEQFF. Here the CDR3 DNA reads TGTGCCAGCAGTTCCGCAGCGTACAGGACCTACAATGAGCAGTTCTTC.

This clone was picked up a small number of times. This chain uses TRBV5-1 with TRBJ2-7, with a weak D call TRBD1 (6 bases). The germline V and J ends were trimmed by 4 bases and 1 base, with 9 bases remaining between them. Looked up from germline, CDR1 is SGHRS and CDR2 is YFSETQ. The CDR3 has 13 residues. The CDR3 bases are TGCGCCAGCAGCAGTGGACAGTCCTACGAGCAGTACTTC. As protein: CASSSGQSYEQYF. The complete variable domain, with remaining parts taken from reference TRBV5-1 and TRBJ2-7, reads KAGVTQTPRYLIKTRGQQVTLSCSPISGHRSVSWYQQTPGQGLQFLFEYFSETQRNKGNFPGRFSGRQFSNSRSEMNVSTLELGDSALYLCASSSGQSYEQYFGPGTRLTVT.

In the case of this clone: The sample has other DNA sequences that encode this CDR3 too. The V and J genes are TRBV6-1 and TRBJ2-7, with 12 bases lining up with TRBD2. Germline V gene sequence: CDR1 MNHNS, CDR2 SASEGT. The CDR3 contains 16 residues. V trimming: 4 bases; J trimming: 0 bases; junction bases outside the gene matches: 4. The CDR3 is CASSVTSGGLSYEQYF. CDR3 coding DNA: TGTGCCAGCAGTGTGACTAGCGGGGGCCTCTCCTACGAGCAGTACTTC.

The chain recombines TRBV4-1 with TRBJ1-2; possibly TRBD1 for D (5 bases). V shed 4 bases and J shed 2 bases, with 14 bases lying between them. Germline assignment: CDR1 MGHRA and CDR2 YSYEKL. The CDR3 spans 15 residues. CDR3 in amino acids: CASSLNYGGNYGYTF. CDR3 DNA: TGCGCCAGCAGCCTAAATTACGGGGGGAACTATGGCTACACCTTC.

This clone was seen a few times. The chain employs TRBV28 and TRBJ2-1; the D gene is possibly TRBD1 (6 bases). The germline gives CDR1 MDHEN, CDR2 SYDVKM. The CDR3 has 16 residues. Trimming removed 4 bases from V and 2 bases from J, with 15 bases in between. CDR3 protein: CASSSLESGAYNEQFF. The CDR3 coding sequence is TGTGCCAGCAGTTCCTTAGAGTCAGGGGCCTACAATGAGCAGTTCTTC.

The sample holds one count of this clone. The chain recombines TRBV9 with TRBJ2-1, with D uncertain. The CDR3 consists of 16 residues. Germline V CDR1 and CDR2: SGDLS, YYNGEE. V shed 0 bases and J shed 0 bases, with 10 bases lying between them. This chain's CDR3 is CASSVESRSSYNEQFF. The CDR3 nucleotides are TGTGCCAGCAGCGTAGAAAGTAGGAGCTCCTACAATGAGCAGTTCTTC.

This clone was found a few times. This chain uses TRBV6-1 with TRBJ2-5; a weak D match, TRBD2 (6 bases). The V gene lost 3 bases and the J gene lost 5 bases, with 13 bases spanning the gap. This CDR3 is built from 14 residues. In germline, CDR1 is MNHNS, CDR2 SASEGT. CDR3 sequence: CASSDNGGRETQYF. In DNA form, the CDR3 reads TGTGCCAGCAGTGACAATGGGGGGAGGGAGACCCAGTACTTC.

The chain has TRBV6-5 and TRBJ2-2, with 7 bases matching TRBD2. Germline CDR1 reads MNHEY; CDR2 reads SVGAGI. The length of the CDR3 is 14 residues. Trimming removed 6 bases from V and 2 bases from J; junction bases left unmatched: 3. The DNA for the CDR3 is TGTGCCAGCAGACCGGGACTAAACACCGGGGAGCTGTTTTTT. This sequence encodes CASRPGLNTGELFF.

The CDR3 DNA reads as TGCGCCAGCAGCGTCCGGGACAGGGGGAGAGGTGGACTAGCAACCGGGGAGCTGTTTTTT. As protein: CASSVRDRGRGGLATGELFF. The V and J genes are TRBV4-1 and TRBJ2-2; TRBD1 aligns across 11 bases. V was clipped by 5 bases and J by 5 bases; unmatched bases: 19. The CDR3 covers 20 residues. Germline V lookup: CDR1 MGHRA, CDR2 YSYEKL.

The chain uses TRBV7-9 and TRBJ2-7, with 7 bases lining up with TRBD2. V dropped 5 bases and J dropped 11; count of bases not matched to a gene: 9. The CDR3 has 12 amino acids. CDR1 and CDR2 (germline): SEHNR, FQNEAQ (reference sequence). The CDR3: CASSPAGGSKYF. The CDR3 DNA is TGTGCCAGCAGCCCTGCTGGCGGGAGTAAGTACTTC.